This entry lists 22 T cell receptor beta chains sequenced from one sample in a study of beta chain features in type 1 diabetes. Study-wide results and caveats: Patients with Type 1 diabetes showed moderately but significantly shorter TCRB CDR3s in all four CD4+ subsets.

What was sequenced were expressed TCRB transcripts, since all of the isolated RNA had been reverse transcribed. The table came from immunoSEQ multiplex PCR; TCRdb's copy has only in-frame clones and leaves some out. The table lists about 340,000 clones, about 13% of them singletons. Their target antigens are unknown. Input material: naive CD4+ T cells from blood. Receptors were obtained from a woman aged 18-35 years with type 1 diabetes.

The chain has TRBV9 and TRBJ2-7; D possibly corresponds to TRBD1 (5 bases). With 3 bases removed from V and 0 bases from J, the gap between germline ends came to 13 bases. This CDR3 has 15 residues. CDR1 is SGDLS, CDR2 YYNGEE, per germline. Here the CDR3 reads CASSGPTVSSYEQYF. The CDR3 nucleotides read TGTGCCAGCAGCGGGCCGACAGTAAGCTCCTACGAGCAGTACTTC.

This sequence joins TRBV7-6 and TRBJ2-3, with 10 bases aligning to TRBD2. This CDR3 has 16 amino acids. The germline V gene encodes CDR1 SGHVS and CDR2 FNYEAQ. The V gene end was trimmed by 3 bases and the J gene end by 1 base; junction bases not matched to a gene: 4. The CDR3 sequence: CASSFLAGGGTDTQYF. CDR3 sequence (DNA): TGTGCCAGCAGCTTTTTAGCGGGAGGTGGCACAGATACGCAGTATTTT.

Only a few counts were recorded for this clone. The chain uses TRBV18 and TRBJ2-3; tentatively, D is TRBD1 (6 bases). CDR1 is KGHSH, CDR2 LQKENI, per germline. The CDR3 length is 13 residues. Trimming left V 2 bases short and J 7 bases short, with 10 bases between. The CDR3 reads CASSPSQGYTQYF. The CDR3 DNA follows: TGTGCCAGCTCACCAAGCCAGGGGTATACGCAGTATTTT.

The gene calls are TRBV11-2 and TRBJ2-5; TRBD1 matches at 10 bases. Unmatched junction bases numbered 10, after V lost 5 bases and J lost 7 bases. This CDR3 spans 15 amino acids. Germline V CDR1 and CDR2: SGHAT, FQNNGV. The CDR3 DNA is TGTGCCAGCAGCCCCCTGGGACAGGGGTTAGTGACCCAGTACTTC. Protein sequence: CASSPLGQGLVTQYF.

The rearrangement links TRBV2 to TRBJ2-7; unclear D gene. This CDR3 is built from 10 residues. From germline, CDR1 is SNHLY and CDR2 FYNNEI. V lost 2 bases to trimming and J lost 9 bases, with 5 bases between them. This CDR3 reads CASSEKGQYV. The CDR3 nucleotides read TGTGCCAGCAGTGAAAAGGGGCAGTACGTC.

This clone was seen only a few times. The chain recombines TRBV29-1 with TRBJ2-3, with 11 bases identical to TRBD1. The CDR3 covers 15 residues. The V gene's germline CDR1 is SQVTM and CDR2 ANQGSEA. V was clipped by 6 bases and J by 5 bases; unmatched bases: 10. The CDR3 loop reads CSVSTGTGGRDTQYF. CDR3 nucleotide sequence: TGCAGCGTCTCCACCGGGACAGGGGGGCGAGATACGCAGTATTTT.

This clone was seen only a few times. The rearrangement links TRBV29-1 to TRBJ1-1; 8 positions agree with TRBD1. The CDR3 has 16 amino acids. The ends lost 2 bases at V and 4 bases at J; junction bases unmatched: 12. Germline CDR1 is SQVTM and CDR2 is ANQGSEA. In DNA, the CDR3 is TGCAGCGTTGAACGGGCAGGGGGCTCGTGGGCCACTGAAGCTTTCTTT. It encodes CSVERAGGSWATEAFF.

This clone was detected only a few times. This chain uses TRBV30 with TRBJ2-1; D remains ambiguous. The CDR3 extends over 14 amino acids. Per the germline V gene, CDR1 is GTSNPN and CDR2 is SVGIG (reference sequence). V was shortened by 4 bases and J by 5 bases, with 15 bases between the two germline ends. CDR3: CAWILAPYDNEQFF. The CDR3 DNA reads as TGTGCCTGGATCCTCGCGCCTTACGACAATGAGCAGTTCTTC.

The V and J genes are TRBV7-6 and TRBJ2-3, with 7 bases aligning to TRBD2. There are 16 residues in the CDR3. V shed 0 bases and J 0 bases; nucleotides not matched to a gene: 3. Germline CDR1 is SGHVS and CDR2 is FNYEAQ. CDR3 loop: CASSLASSGSTDTQYF. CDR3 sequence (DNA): TGTGCCAGCAGCTTAGCTTCTAGCGGTAGCACAGATACGCAGTATTTT.

The CDR3: CASSLGPNRDGYTF. As DNA, the CDR3 is TGTGCCAGCAGCTTAGGGCCAAACAGGGATGGCTACACCTTC. The chain joins TRBV7-8 to TRBJ1-2; maybe TRBD1 (6 bases). The germline V gene encodes CDR1 SGHVS and CDR2 FQNEAQ. The V and J ends lost 1 base and 6 bases respectively, with 12 bases between them. This CDR3 region has 14 residues.

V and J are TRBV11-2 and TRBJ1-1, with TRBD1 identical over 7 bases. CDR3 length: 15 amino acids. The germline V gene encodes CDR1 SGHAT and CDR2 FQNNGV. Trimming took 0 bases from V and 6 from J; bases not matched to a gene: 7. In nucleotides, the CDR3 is TGTGCCAGCAGCTTAGACCTTGACAGGGCTTCTGAAGCTTTCTTT. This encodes CASSLDLDRASEAFF.

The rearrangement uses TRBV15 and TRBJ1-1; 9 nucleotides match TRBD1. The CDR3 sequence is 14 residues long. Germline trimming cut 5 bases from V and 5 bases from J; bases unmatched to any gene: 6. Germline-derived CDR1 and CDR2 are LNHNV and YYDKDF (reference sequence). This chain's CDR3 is CATSRDRERTEAFF. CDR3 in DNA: TGTGCCACCAGCCGGGACAGGGAGAGAACTGAAGCTTTCTTT.

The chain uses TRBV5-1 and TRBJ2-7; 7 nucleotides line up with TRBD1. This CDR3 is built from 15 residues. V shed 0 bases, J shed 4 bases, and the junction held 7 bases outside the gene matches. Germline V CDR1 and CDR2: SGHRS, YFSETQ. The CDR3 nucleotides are TGCGCCAGCAGCTTGGGAGAGGGCAGGGGGTACGAGCAGTACGTC. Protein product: CASSLGEGRGYEQYV.

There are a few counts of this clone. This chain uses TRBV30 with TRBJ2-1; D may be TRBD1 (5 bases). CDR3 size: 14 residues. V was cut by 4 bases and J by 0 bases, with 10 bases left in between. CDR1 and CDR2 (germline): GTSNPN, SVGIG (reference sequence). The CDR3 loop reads CAWNGASSYNEQFF. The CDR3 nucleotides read TGTGCCTGGAATGGGGCTAGCTCCTACAATGAGCAGTTCTTC.

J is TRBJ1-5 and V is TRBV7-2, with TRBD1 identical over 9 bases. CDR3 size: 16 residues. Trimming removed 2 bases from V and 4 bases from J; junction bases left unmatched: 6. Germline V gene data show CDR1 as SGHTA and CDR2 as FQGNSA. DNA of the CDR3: TGTGCCAGCAGCTTAAGTGGACAGGGGCTAAATCAGCCCCAGCATTTT. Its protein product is CASSLSGQGLNQPQHF.

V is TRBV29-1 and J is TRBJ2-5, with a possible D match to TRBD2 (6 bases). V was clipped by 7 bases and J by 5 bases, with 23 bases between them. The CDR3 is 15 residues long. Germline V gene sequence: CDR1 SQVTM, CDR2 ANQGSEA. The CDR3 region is CSGVLAGLPMETQYF. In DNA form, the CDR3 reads TGCAGCGGGGTACTCGCTGGACTACCGATGGAGACCCAGTACTTC. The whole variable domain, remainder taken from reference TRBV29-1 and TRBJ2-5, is SAVISQKPSRDICQRGTSLTIQCQVDSQVTMMFWYRQQPGQSLTLIATANQGSEATYESGFVIDKFPISRPNLTFSTLTVSNMSPEDSSIYLCSGVLAGLPMETQYFGPGTRLLVL.

The CDR3 here is CASSQDRVNLYYGYTF. The DNA of the CDR3 is TGTGCCAGCAGCCAAGATCGGGTCAACCTATACTATGGCTACACCTTC. The chain has TRBV14 and TRBJ1-2; D remains ambiguous. The germline V gene has CDR1 SGHDN and CDR2 FVKESK. V was cut by 0 bases and J by 3 bases, with 14 bases left in between. This CDR3 contains 16 residues.

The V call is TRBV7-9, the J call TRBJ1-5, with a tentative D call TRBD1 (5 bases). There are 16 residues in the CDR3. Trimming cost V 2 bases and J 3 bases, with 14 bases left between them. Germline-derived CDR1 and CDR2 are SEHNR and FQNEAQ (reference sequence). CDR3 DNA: TGTGCCAGCAGCTTACTTGGGGGGACGGACAATCAGCCCCAGCATTTT. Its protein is CASSLLGGTDNQPQHF.

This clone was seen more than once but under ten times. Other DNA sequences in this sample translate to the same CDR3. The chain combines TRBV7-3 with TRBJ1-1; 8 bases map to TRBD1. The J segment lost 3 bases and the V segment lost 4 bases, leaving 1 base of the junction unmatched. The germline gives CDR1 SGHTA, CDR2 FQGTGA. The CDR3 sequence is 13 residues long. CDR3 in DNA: TGTGCCAGCAGCTCGGACAGGGACACTGAAGCTTTCTTT. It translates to CASSSDRDTEAFF.

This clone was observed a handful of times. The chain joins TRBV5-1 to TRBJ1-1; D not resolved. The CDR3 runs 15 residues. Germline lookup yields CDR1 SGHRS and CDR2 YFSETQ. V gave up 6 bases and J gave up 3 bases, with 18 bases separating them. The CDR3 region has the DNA TGCGCCAGCAATTCCTGGGCCGGCGCGTACACTGAAGCTTTCTTT. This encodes CASNSWAGAYTEAFF. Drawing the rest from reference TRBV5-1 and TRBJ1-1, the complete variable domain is KAGVTQTPRYLIKTRGQQVTLSCSPISGHRSVSWYQQTPGQGLQFLFEYFSETQRNKGNFPGRFSGRQFSNSRSEMNVSTLELGDSALYLCASNSWAGAYTEAFFGQGTRLTVV.

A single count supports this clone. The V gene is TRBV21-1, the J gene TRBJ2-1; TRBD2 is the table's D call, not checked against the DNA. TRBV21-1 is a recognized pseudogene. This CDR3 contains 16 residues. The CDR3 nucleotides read TGTGCCAGCAGCAAACCCGGCGGCCCTCCCGGCAATGAGCAGTTCTTC. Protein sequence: CASSKPGGPPGNEQFF.

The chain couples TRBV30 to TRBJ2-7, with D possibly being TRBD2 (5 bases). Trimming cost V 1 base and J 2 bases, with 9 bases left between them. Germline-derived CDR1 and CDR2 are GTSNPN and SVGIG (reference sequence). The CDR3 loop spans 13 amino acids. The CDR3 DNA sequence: TGTGCCTGGAGTGGGGAGACTCCCTACGAGCAGTACTTC. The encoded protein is CAWSGETPYEQYF.